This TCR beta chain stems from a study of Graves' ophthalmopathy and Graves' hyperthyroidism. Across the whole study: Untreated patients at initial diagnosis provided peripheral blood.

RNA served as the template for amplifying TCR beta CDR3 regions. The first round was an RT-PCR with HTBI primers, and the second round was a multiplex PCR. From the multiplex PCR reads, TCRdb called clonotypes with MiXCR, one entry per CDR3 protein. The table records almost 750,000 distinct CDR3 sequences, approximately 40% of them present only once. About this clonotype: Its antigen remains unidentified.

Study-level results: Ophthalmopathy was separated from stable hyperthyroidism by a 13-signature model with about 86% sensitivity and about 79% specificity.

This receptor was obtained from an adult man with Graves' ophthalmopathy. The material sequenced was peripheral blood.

This CDR3 is CASSLVGQGEQETQYF. The CDR3 nucleotides read TGTGCCAGCAGCTTAGTGGGACAGGGGGAGCAAGAGACCCAGTACTTC. The chain employs TRBV11-2 and TRBJ2-5; 11 nucleotides align to TRBD1. Trimming cost V 1 base and J 2 bases; bases outside gene matches: 3. Per germline, CDR1 SGHAT and CDR2 FQNNGV. This CDR3 has 16 amino acids.